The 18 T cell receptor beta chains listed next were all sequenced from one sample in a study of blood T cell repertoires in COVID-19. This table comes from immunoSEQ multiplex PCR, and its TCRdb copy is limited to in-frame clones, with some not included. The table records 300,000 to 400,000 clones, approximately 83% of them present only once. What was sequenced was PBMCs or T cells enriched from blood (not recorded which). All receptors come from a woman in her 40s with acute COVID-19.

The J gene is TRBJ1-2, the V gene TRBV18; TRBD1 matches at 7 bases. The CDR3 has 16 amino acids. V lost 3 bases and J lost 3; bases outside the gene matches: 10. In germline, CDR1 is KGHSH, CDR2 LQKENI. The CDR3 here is CASSPAGQRWDYGYTF. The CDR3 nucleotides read TGTGCCAGCTCACCCGCGGGACAGAGGTGGGACTATGGCTACACCTTC.

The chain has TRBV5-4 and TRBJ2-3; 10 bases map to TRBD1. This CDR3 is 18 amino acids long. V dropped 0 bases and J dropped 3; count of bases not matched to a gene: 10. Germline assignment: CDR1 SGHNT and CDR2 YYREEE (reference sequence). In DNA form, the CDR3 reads TGTGCCAGCAGCTTGGTGGGACAGGGGACGGCAAGGACAGATACGCAGTATTTT. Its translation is CASSLVGQGTARTDTQYF.

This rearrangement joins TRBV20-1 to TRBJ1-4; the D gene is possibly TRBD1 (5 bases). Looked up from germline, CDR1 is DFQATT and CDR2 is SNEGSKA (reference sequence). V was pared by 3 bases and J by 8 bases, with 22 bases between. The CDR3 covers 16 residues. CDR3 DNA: TGCAGTGCTAGTTTCAGTCCAGGGCCGGGGGGGGAAAAACTGTTTTTT. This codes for CSASFSPGPGGEKLFF.

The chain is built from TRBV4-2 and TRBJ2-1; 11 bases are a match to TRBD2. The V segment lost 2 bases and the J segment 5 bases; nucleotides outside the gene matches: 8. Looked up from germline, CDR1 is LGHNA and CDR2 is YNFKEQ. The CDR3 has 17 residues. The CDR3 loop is CASSQLSSGGIDNEQFF. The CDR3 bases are TGTGCCAGCAGCCAACTCTCTAGCGGGGGGATTGACAATGAGCAGTTCTTC.

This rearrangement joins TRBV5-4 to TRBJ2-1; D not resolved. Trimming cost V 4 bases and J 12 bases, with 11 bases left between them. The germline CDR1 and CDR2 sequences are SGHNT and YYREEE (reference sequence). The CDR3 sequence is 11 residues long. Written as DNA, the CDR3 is TGTGCCAGCAGCGGAGACTTAGGGCAGTTCTTC. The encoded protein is CASSGDLGQFF.

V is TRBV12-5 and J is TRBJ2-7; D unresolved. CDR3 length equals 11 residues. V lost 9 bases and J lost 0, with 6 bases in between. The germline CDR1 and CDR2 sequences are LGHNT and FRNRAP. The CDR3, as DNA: TGTGCTAGCGTCTCCTCCTACGAGCAGTACTTC. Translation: CASVSSYEQYF.

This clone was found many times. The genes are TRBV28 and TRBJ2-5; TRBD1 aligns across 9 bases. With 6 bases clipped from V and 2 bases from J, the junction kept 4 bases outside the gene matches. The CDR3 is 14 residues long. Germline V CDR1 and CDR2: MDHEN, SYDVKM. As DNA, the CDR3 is TGTGCCAGCAGACCGGGACAGGGACAAGAGACCCAGTACTTC. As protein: CASRPGQGQETQYF.

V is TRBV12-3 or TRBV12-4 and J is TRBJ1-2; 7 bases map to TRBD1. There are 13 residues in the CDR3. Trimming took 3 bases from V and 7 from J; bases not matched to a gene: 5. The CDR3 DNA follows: TGTGCCAGCAGTTTGGTAGGGGGCGCTGGCTACACCTTC. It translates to CASSLVGGAGYTF.

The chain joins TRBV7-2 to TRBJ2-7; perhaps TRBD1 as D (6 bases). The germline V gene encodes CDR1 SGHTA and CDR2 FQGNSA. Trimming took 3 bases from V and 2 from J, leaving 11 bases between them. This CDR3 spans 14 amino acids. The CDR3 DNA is TGTGCCAGCAGCTTTGAACAGGGACCCTACGAGCAGTACTTC. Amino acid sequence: CASSFEQGPYEQYF.

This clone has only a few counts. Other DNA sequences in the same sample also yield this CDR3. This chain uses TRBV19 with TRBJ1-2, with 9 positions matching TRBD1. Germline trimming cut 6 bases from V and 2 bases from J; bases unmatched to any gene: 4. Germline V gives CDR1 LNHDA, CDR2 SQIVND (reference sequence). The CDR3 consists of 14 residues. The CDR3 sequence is CASSRTGVNYGYTF. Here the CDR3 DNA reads TGTGCCAGTAGCAGGACAGGGGTAAACTATGGCTACACCTTC.

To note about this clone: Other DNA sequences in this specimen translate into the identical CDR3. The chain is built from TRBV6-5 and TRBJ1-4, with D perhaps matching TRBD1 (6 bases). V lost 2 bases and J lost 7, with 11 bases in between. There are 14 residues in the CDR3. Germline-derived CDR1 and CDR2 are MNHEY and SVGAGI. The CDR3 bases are TGTGCCAGCAGTTACCGGGGAGGGGGTGAAAAACTGTTTTTT. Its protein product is CASSYRGGGEKLFF.

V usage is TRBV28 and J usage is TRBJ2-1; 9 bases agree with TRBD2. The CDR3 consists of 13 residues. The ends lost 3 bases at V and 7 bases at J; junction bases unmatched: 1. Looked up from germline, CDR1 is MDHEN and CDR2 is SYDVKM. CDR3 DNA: TGTGCCAGCAGTTTGGCGGGAGGGAATGAGCAGTTCTTC. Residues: CASSLAGGNEQFF.

This chain's CDR3 is CASNSQGARTEAFF. The CDR3 DNA is TGTGCCAGCAATTCACAGGGGGCCCGGACTGAAGCTTTCTTT. The chain combines TRBV6-5 with TRBJ1-1; 9 bases map to TRBD1. With 7 bases clipped from V and 5 bases from J, the junction kept 8 bases outside the gene matches. The CDR3 consists of 14 residues. Germline V CDR1 and CDR2: MNHEY, SVGAGI.

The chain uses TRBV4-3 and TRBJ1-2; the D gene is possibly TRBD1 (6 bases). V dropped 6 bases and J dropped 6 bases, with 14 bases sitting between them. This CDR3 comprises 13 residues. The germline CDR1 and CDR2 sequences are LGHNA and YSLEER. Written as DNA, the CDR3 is TGCGCCAGCAGACCAACAGGGAACGATGGCTACACCTTC. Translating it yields CASRPTGNDGYTF.

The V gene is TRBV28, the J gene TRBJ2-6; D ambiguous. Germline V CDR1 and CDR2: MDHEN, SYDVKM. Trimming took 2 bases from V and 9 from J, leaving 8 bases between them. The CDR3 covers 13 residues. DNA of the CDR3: TGTGCCAGCAGTTTAGCAGTCCGCAACGTCCTGACTTTC. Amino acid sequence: CASSLAVRNVLTF.

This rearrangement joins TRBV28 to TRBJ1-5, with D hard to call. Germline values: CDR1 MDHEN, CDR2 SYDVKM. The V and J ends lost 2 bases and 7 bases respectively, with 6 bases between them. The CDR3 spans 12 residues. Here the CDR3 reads CASSLVSQPQHF. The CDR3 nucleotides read TGTGCCAGCAGTTTAGTTAGCCAGCCCCAGCATTTT.

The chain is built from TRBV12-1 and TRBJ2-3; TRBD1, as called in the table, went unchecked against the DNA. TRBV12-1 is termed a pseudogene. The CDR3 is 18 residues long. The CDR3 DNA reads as TGTGCCAGCAGCTTTTATCAGGTCGCCATAAGTAGGACAGATACGCAGTATTTT. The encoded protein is CASSFYQVAISRTDTQYF.

CDR3 nucleotide sequence: TGTGCCAGCAGCTCCCGGGACAGGGCCTACGAGCAGTACTTC. It specifies CASSSRDRAYEQYF. J is TRBJ2-7 and V is TRBV7-2; 9 nucleotides align to TRBD1. V lost 4 bases to trimming and J lost 2 bases; unmatched junction nucleotides: 3. The CDR3 has 14 amino acids. CDR1 is SGHTA, CDR2 FQGNSA, per germline.